The TCR beta chain under discussion was sequenced for a study of CD8 T cells in Susac syndrome. TEMRA cells were FACS-enriched, and CD8+ and CD4+ T cells were isolated negatively. cDNA came from approximately 0.5 to 1 ug RNA primed by random hexamers. The immunoSEQ assay covered 54 Vbeta and 13 Jbeta segments for CDR3. In TCRdb, the immunoSEQ multiplex PCR reads were re-called with MiXCR into one record per CDR3 protein. This sample has around 140,000 distinct CDR3 sequences, with about 95% found just once. V lost 6 bases, J lost 0 bases, and 12 bases lay in between. Germline loops: CDR1 SQVTM, CDR2 ANQGSEA. The CDR3 has 14 amino acids.

The chain couples TRBV29-1 to TRBJ2-4, with a weak D call TRBD2 (5 bases). Sequencing used CD4+ T cells from PBMCs. The sequence was collected from a human donor with multiple sclerosis. The CDR3 DNA is TGCAGCGTCCGGGAAACATTAGCCAAAAACATTCAGTACTTC. The encoded protein is CSVRETLAKNIQYF. Together with reference TRBV29-1 and TRBJ2-4, the CDR3 gives the full variable domain: SAVISQKPSRDICQRGTSLTIQCQVDSQVTMMFWYRQQPGQSLTLIATANQGSEATYESGFVIDKFPISRPNLTFSTLTVSNMSPEDSSIYLCSVRETLAKNIQYFGAGTRLSVL.